This is a list of T cell receptor beta chains from one sample in a study of regulatory T cells in long-lasting Graves disease. MiXCR was run by TCRdb on the multiplex PCR reads, yielding one entry per CDR3 protein. The sample records hundreds of thousands of distinct CDR3 sequences, roughly 15% being singletons. The sample here was peripheral blood mononuclear cells (PBMCs), taken at new diagnosis, from a patient treated with antithyroid drugs. These receptor sequences come from a female donor with Graves disease. Each CDR3 is given with its conserved first and last residue. Fields, in order: V gene, D gene, clone size, J gene, CDR3 DNA, CDR3 protein. A D gene is named only where the DNA matches it firmly. The size entry is marked missing in some rows and otherwise reads once, few, many or a size class.

V gene: TRBV5-4
D gene: .
clone size: .
J gene: TRBJ1-6
CDR3 DNA: TGTGCCAGCAGCCAGGAGTCGGATTCACCCCTCCACTTT
CDR3 protein: CASSQESDSPLHF

V gene: TRBV27
D gene: .
clone size: many
J gene: TRBJ2-7
CDR3 DNA: TGTGCCAGCAGTTTATACAAAACCGGACCTAACGAGCAGTACTTC
CDR3 protein: CASSLYKTGPNEQYF

V gene: TRBV7-3
D gene: .
clone size: many
J gene: TRBJ2-1
CDR3 DNA: TGTGCCACCTCACGCCGTCACGGCCTTTTGGATGAGCAGTTCTTC
CDR3 protein: CATSRRHGLLDEQFF

V gene: TRBV28
D gene: .
clone size: many
J gene: TRBJ1-4
CDR3 DNA: TGTGCCAGCAACTTTAGATCGGGACGGACCGGTACAAAGGAACTGTTTTTT
CDR3 protein: CASNFRSGRTGTKELFF

V gene: TRBV20-1
D gene: .
clone size: many
J gene: TRBJ2-5
CDR3 DNA: TGCAGTGGGGGACGAACCGGAGGGGGGTATCGCCAAGAGACCCAGTACTTC
CDR3 protein: CSGGRTGGGYRQETQYF

V gene: TRBV28
D gene: TRBD1
clone size: .
J gene: TRBJ1-1
CDR3 DNA: TGTGCCAGCATTACTCCGGGACAGGGGCTGAAATTCAAAGCTTTCTTT
CDR3 protein: CASITPGQGLKFKAFF

V gene: TRBV11-3
D gene: .
clone size: .
J gene: TRBJ2-7
CDR3 DNA: TGTGCCAGCAGCGCCGACTACGGAACCTACGAGCAGTACTTC
CDR3 protein: CASSADYGTYEQYF

V gene: TRBV18
D gene: .
clone size: many
J gene: TRBJ1-3
CDR3 DNA: TGTGCCAGCTCACCCGAGCAGGCGAACACCATATATTTT
CDR3 protein: CASSPEQANTIYF

V gene: TRBV6-2/TRBV6-3
D gene: .
clone size: many
J gene: TRBJ2-3
CDR3 DNA: TGTGCCAGCACACGGACGGGCACAGATACGCAGTATTTT
CDR3 protein: CASTRTGTDTQYF

V gene: TRBV15
D gene: TRBD2
clone size: few
J gene: TRBJ2-1
CDR3 DNA: TGTGCCACCAGCAGAGTTAGCGGGAAGTCCTACAATGAGCAGTTCTTC
CDR3 protein: CATSRVSGKSYNEQFF

V gene: TRBV20-1
D gene: .
clone size: few
J gene: TRBJ1-1
CDR3 DNA: TGCAGTGCTAGAGATCTCGGGGTGAACACTGAAGCTTTCTTT
CDR3 protein: CSARDLGVNTEAFF

V gene: TRBV27
D gene: TRBD1
clone size: many
J gene: TRBJ1-1
CDR3 DNA: TGTGCCAGCAGGAGGGACAGGGGGTACGCATCCCCCATGAACACTGAAGCTTTCTTT
CDR3 protein: CASRRDRGYASPMNTEAFF

V gene: TRBV12-3/TRBV12-4
D gene: .
clone size: .
J gene: TRBJ1-2
CDR3 DNA: TGTGCCAACAGTCAACAGGGTCCAGCTAACTATGGCTACACCTTC
CDR3 protein: CANSQQGPANYGYTF

V gene: TRBV6-2/TRBV6-3
D gene: TRBD2
clone size: many
J gene: TRBJ2-1
CDR3 DNA: TGTGCCACTTCCCACGGGGGGGTTGAGCAGTTCTTC
CDR3 protein: CATSHGGVEQFF

V gene: TRBV11-2
D gene: .
clone size: many
J gene: TRBJ1-1
CDR3 DNA: TGTGCCAGCAGCTTAGGGGGGACGGGGGACACTGAAGCTTTCTTT
CDR3 protein: CASSLGGTGDTEAFF

V gene: TRBV10-3
D gene: .
clone size: few
J gene: TRBJ1-6
CDR3 DNA: TGTGCCATCAGTGAGTCGTCAAGGACAGAGAGCTCCTATAATTCACCCCTCCACTTT
CDR3 protein: CAISESSRTESSYNSPLHF

V gene: TRBV29-1
D gene: TRBD1
clone size: many
J gene: TRBJ1-5
CDR3 DNA: TGCAGCGTGACAGGGGGCGGTCAGCCCCAGCATTTT
CDR3 protein: CSVTGGGQPQHF

V gene: TRBV27
D gene: .
clone size: many
J gene: TRBJ1-5
CDR3 DNA: TGTGCCAGCAGTCCATGGGGTGGAGGGGATGGCAATCAGCCCCAGCATTTT
CDR3 protein: CASSPWGGGDGNQPQHF

V gene: TRBV27
D gene: .
clone size: many
J gene: TRBJ2-3
CDR3 DNA: TGTGCCAGCAGCCACCGTTTATCCCCAGATACGCAGTATTTT
CDR3 protein: CASSHRLSPDTQYF

V gene: TRBV2
D gene: .
clone size: many
J gene: TRBJ1-1
CDR3 DNA: TGTGCCAGCAGTGAAGGTCGCCGACCGAACACTGAAGCTTTCTTT
CDR3 protein: CASSEGRRPNTEAFF

V gene: TRBV5-1
D gene: .
clone size: many
J gene: TRBJ1-1
CDR3 DNA: TGCGCCAGCAGCTTGGCGGGGACCCTTCCTGGTTTTGACACTGAAGCTTTCTTT
CDR3 protein: CASSLAGTLPGFDTEAFF

V gene: TRBV27
D gene: .
clone size: many
J gene: TRBJ2-7
CDR3 DNA: TGTGCCAGCAAATCTTTAGACTCCTACGAGCAGTACTTC
CDR3 protein: CASKSLDSYEQYF

V gene: TRBV27
D gene: .
clone size: .
J gene: TRBJ2-7
CDR3 DNA: TGTGCCAGCACCGACGGTACCTACGAGCAGTACTTC
CDR3 protein: CASTDGTYEQYF

V gene: TRBV28
D gene: .
clone size: many
J gene: TRBJ2-2
CDR3 DNA: TGTGCCAGCAGTTCCACACTAGAGGCGGACACCGGGGAGCTGTTTTTT
CDR3 protein: CASSSTLEADTGELFF

V gene: TRBV2
D gene: .
clone size: many
J gene: TRBJ1-2
CDR3 DNA: TGTGCCAGCAGTGAAATCAGTTATGGCTACACCTTC
CDR3 protein: CASSEISYGYTF

V gene: TRBV20-1
D gene: .
clone size: many
J gene: TRBJ2-2
CDR3 DNA: TGCAGTCCATGGACGCGGAGAACCGGGGAGCTGTTTTTT
CDR3 protein: CSPWTRRTGELFF

V gene: TRBV3-1
D gene: .
clone size: many
J gene: TRBJ1-2
CDR3 DNA: TGTGCCAGCAGCCAAGATCCGGGGCGCGTCTATGGCTACACCTTC
CDR3 protein: CASSQDPGRVYGYTF

V gene: TRBV12-3/TRBV12-4
D gene: TRBD2
clone size: many
J gene: TRBJ2-7
CDR3 DNA: TGTGCCAGCAGCCCCCGGGACTACCCTTACGAGCAGTACTTC
CDR3 protein: CASSPRDYPYEQYF

V gene: TRBV7-2
D gene: TRBD1
clone size: many
J gene: TRBJ2-5
CDR3 DNA: TGTGCCAGCAGCTGGACAGGGACGCAGACCCAGTACTTC
CDR3 protein: CASSWTGTQTQYF

V gene: TRBV10-3
D gene: TRBD1
clone size: .
J gene: TRBJ1-3
CDR3 DNA: TGTGCCATTCGGGACAGCCGTGCGGGAAACACCATATATTTT
CDR3 protein: CAIRDSRAGNTIYF

V gene: TRBV5-1
D gene: .
clone size: .
J gene: TRBJ2-5
CDR3 DNA: TGCGCCAGCAGCTTTAGCAGGGCGGACGAGACCCAGTACTTC
CDR3 protein: CASSFSRADETQYF

V gene: TRBV12-3/TRBV12-4
D gene: TRBD1
clone size: many
J gene: TRBJ1-6
CDR3 DNA: TGTGCCAGCAACCAGGACAGGGGGCTTTCACCCCTCCACTTT
CDR3 protein: CASNQDRGLSPLHF

V gene: TRBV7-2
D gene: .
clone size: many
J gene: TRBJ2-2
CDR3 DNA: TGTGCCAGCAGCACCGGGTCGAACACCGGGGAGCTGTTTTTT
CDR3 protein: CASSTGSNTGELFF

V gene: TRBV30
D gene: .
clone size: many
J gene: TRBJ1-5
CDR3 DNA: TGTGCCTGGAGCATGGGTGAGGATCAGCCCCAGCATTTT
CDR3 protein: CAWSMGEDQPQHF